This T cell receptor beta chain was sequenced for a study of CD8 T cells in Susac syndrome. Study overall: When blood was drawn, patients with Susac syndrome were on intravenous immunoglobulin alone, on corticosteroids, or therapy-naive. Study-level results: Clonal expansion was missing from Susac syndrome CD4+ T cell repertoires.

Reverse transcription of roughly 0.45 to 1 ug RNA was performed with random hexamers. immunoSEQ multiplex PCR amplified TCR beta CDR3 across 54 Vbeta, 13 Jbeta. A single record per CDR3 protein comes from TCRdb applying MiXCR to the immunoSEQ multiplex PCR reads. The sample carries 160,000 or so distinct CDR3 sequences, 85% to 95% recorded once. The germline V and J ends were trimmed by 4 bases and 5 bases, with 17 bases remaining between them. This CDR3 has 16 amino acids. Per germline, CDR1 LGHNA and CDR2 YNFKEQ. TCR beta sequencing was performed on blood CD8+ and CD4+ T cells. To note about this clonotype: The antigen remains undetermined.

What was sequenced was CD4+ T cells from PBMCs. The TCR originated in a human donor with Susac syndrome. The V call is TRBV4-2, the J call TRBJ2-2; D not certain. CDR3 loop: CASSPGLAVGTGELFF. Here the CDR3 DNA reads TGTGCCAGCAGCCCTGGGCTCGCGGTGGGGACCGGGGAGCTGTTTTTT.